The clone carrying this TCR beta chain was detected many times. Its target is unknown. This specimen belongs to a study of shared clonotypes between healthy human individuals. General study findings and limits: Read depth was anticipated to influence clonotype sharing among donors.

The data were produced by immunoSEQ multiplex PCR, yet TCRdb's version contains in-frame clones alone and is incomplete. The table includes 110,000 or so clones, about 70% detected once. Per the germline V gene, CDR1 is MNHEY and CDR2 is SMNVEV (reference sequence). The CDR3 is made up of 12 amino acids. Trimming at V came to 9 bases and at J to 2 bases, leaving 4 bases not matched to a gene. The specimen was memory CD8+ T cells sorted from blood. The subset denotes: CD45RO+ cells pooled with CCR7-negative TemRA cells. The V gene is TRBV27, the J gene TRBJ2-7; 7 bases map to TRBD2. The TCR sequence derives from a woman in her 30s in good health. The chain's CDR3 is CASRGSPYEQYF. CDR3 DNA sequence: TGTGCCAGTCGCGGGAGTCCCTACGAGCAGTACTTC.